This is a list of T cell receptor beta chains from one sample in a study of CD8 T cells in Susac syndrome. TCRdb re-derived calls from the immunoSEQ multiplex PCR reads in MiXCR, one entry per CDR3 protein. The sample records about 190,000 distinct CDR3 sequences, about 91% being singletons. The sample was CD4+ T cells from PBMCs. These receptors all stem from a human donor with Susac syndrome. CDR3s include the opening cysteine and the closing phenylalanine or tryptophan. D genes are given only for firm matches. Rows may omit the clone size; those that give it use once, few, many or a size class.

cdr3_nt: TGTGCCAGCAGGCCGGGACTAGCGGGGACAGATACGCAGTATTTT
cdr3_aa: CASRPGLAGTDTQYF
d_call: TRBD2
v_call: TRBV2
clone_size: NA
j_call: TRBJ2-3

cdr3_nt: TGTGCCAGCAGTGGGACAGGTTTTACCTACAATGAGCAGTTCTTC
cdr3_aa: CASSGTGFTYNEQFF
d_call: TRBD1
v_call: TRBV2
clone_size: NA
j_call: TRBJ2-1

cdr3_nt: TGCGCCAGCAGCTTGGGCGTCGGGGGCAATCAGCCCCAGCATTTT
cdr3_aa: CASSLGVGGNQPQHF
d_call: NA
v_call: TRBV5-1
clone_size: NA
j_call: TRBJ1-5

cdr3_nt: TGTGCCAGCAGCGGTGGGACTAGCGGCCGATTCGGGGAGACCCAGTACTTC
cdr3_aa: CASSGGTSGRFGETQYF
d_call: TRBD2
v_call: TRBV11-2
clone_size: NA
j_call: TRBJ2-5

cdr3_nt: TGTGCCAGCAGAGGTGGAGGACTGTTGAACACTGAAGCTTTCTTT
cdr3_aa: CASRGGGLLNTEAFF
d_call: NA
v_call: TRBV12-3/TRBV12-4
clone_size: NA
j_call: TRBJ1-1

cdr3_nt: TGTGCCAGCAGCTTGGCGTCTAGCGGGAAGCGGTCAGATACGCAGTATTTT
cdr3_aa: CASSLASSGKRSDTQYF
d_call: TRBD2
v_call: TRBV5-4
clone_size: once
j_call: TRBJ2-3

cdr3_nt: TGTGCCAGCAGCTTAGACAGGGGGATAGGGGAGACCCAGTACTTC
cdr3_aa: CASSLDRGIGETQYF
d_call: TRBD1
v_call: TRBV7-9
clone_size: NA
j_call: TRBJ2-5

cdr3_nt: TGCGCCAGCAGCCGACCCGGGACCCGCTATGGCTACACCTTC
cdr3_aa: CASSRPGTRYGYTF
d_call: NA
v_call: TRBV4-1
clone_size: NA
j_call: TRBJ1-2

cdr3_nt: TGTGCCAGCAGTAGTACTAGCGGGAGACATGAGCAGTTCTTC
cdr3_aa: CASSSTSGRHEQFF
d_call: TRBD2
v_call: TRBV27
clone_size: NA
j_call: TRBJ2-1

cdr3_nt: TGTGCCAGCAGCTTGACCGGCAGGGCTGATGGCTACACCTTC
cdr3_aa: CASSLTGRADGYTF
d_call: NA
v_call: TRBV7-2
clone_size: NA
j_call: TRBJ1-2

cdr3_nt: TGTGCCAGCTCACCGGGCGCCTCAACTAATGAAAAACTGTTTTTT
cdr3_aa: CASSPGASTNEKLFF
d_call: NA
v_call: TRBV18
clone_size: NA
j_call: TRBJ1-4

cdr3_nt: TGCAGTGCTAGAGTCCGACAGGGCATCCAGCCCCAGCATTTT
cdr3_aa: CSARVRQGIQPQHF
d_call: TRBD1
v_call: TRBV20-1
clone_size: NA
j_call: TRBJ1-5

cdr3_nt: TGTGCCAGCAGCCTGACTAGCGGACAAGAGACCCAGTACTTC
cdr3_aa: CASSLTSGQETQYF
d_call: TRBD2
v_call: TRBV7-9
clone_size: NA
j_call: TRBJ2-5

cdr3_nt: TGTGCCAGTAGGGGGACAGGGATCCCCCTTTCAAAAACCAAAAACATTCAGTACTTC
cdr3_aa: CASRGTGIPLSKTKNIQYF
d_call: TRBD1
v_call: TRBV19
clone_size: NA
j_call: TRBJ2-4

cdr3_nt: TGTGCCAGCTCACCACCGAAGGGGGCAAGCACAGATACGCAGTATTTT
cdr3_aa: CASSPPKGASTDTQYF
d_call: TRBD1
v_call: TRBV18
clone_size: once
j_call: TRBJ2-3

cdr3_nt: TGCAGTGCTAGCGGGGGGGCCCGTGATACGCAGTATTTT
cdr3_aa: CSASGGARDTQYF
d_call: TRBD2
v_call: TRBV20-1
clone_size: NA
j_call: TRBJ2-3

cdr3_nt: TGCAGTGCTAGCTTGGAGAGCTCCTATAATTCACCCCTCCACTTT
cdr3_aa: CSASLESSYNSPLHF
d_call: NA
v_call: TRBV20-1
clone_size: once
j_call: TRBJ1-6

cdr3_nt: TGTGCCAGTAGTCGACAGGCGCGGAATGAAAAACTGTTTTTT
cdr3_aa: CASSRQARNEKLFF
d_call: NA
v_call: TRBV19
clone_size: NA
j_call: TRBJ1-4

cdr3_nt: TGTGCCAGCTCACCATTGGGGGACAATGAGCAGTTCTTC
cdr3_aa: CASSPLGDNEQFF
d_call: NA
v_call: TRBV18
clone_size: NA
j_call: TRBJ2-1

cdr3_nt: TGTGCCACCAGTGGGGGACAGAACTCAAACACCATATATTTT
cdr3_aa: CATSGGQNSNTIYF
d_call: TRBD1
v_call: TRBV6-5
clone_size: NA
j_call: TRBJ1-3

cdr3_nt: TGCAGTGCTAGAGAGACGGGAGGGCCCGGATATTTT
cdr3_aa: CSARETGGPGYF
d_call: TRBD2
v_call: TRBV20-1
clone_size: NA
j_call: TRBJ2-3

cdr3_nt: TGTGCCAGCAACCCAGGACGGACTAGCGGGACTCCCTACGAGCAGTACTTC
cdr3_aa: CASNPGRTSGTPYEQYF
d_call: TRBD2
v_call: TRBV6-1
clone_size: NA
j_call: TRBJ2-7

cdr3_nt: TGCAGCGTTCAAGTCGGGGTAAACACAGATACGCAGTATTTT
cdr3_aa: CSVQVGVNTDTQYF
d_call: NA
v_call: TRBV29-1
clone_size: NA
j_call: TRBJ2-3

cdr3_nt: TGTGCCAGCAGCCAAGGCCTCTACAATGAGCAGTTCTTC
cdr3_aa: CASSQGLYNEQFF
d_call: NA
v_call: TRBV14
clone_size: NA
j_call: TRBJ2-1

cdr3_nt: TGTGCCAGCAGTGAATACACCTTGGGCGGCTACACCTTC
cdr3_aa: CASSEYTLGGYTF
d_call: NA
v_call: TRBV25-1
clone_size: NA
j_call: TRBJ1-2

cdr3_nt: TGTGCCACCACAGAGGGGCCTAATGAAAAACTGTTTTTT
cdr3_aa: CATTEGPNEKLFF
d_call: NA
v_call: TRBV12-3/TRBV12-4
clone_size: NA
j_call: TRBJ1-4

cdr3_nt: TGTGCCAGCTCACCACTGAAAGAGACCCAGTACTTC
cdr3_aa: CASSPLKETQYF
d_call: NA
v_call: TRBV18
clone_size: NA
j_call: TRBJ2-5

cdr3_nt: TGTGCCAGCAGTCCCTCCGGACTAGTCGTGACCAAAAACATTCAGTACTTC
cdr3_aa: CASSPSGLVVTKNIQYF
d_call: TRBD2
v_call: TRBV12-3/TRBV12-4
clone_size: NA
j_call: TRBJ2-4

cdr3_nt: TGTGCCAGCAGCTTAAATGCGGGGGACACAGATACGCAGTATTTT
cdr3_aa: CASSLNAGDTDTQYF
d_call: TRBD2
v_call: TRBV7-3
clone_size: NA
j_call: TRBJ2-3

cdr3_nt: TGTGCCAGCATTACCCCAGTGACAGGGAACACTGAAGCTTTCTTT
cdr3_aa: CASITPVTGNTEAFF
d_call: NA
v_call: TRBV28
clone_size: NA
j_call: TRBJ1-1

cdr3_nt: TGCGCCAGCAGCAGGGACAGGAATAATTCACCCCTCCACTTT
cdr3_aa: CASSRDRNNSPLHF
d_call: TRBD1
v_call: TRBV5-1
clone_size: NA
j_call: TRBJ1-6

cdr3_nt: TGCAGTGCTAGTCCGGGTTGGGCCGGGGAGCTGTTTTTT
cdr3_aa: CSASPGWAGELFF
d_call: NA
v_call: TRBV20-1
clone_size: NA
j_call: TRBJ2-2

cdr3_nt: TGTGCCAGCAGCCAAGTAATCAGCCACACTGAAGCTTTCTTT
cdr3_aa: CASSQVISHTEAFF
d_call: NA
v_call: TRBV3-1
clone_size: NA
j_call: TRBJ1-1

cdr3_nt: TGTGCCCCCAAATGCGGGGTTGTCAGGACCCAGTACTTC
cdr3_aa: CAPKCGVVRTQYF
d_call: NA
v_call: TRBV6-1
clone_size: NA
j_call: TRBJ2-5

cdr3_nt: TGTGCCAGTAGTATACAGGCTAATGAAAAACTGTTTTTT
cdr3_aa: CASSIQANEKLFF
d_call: NA
v_call: TRBV19
clone_size: NA
j_call: TRBJ1-4